These 32 T cell receptor beta chains were all obtained from the same sample, sequenced in a study of response to subunit inactivated influenza vaccine. One entry per CDR3 protein, called by TCRdb with MiXCR from the RT-PCR reads. The sample carries around 480,000 distinct CDR3 sequences, about 15% recorded once. The source material was CD4+ T cells sorted from PBMCs, sampled around 2 years after vaccination. These receptors were taken from a man between 50 and 75 years old who received an inactivated influenza vaccine.

In its sample, this clonotype was seen a few times. The genes are TRBV20-1 and TRBJ2-7, with 8 bases lining up with TRBD1. V shed 5 bases, J shed 6 bases, and the junction held 15 bases outside the gene matches. This CDR3 is 15 amino acids long. Looked up from germline, CDR1 is DFQATT and CDR2 is SNEGSKA (reference sequence). CDR3 nucleotides: TGCAGTGCTCCTTCCCCGCAGGGGGCGGAAGGCGAGCAGTACTTC. It codes for CSAPSPQGAEGEQYF.

CDR3 sequence: CASTSGQGARIAGYTF. CDR3 nucleotides: TGTGCCAGCACCTCGGGACAGGGGGCGCGGATTGCTGGCTACACCTTC. V is TRBV28 and J is TRBJ1-2; TRBD1 agrees at 12 bases. In germline, CDR1 is MDHEN, CDR2 SYDVKM. Trimming at V came to 7 bases and at J to 7 bases, leaving 13 bases not matched to a gene. This CDR3 has 16 residues.

The V gene is TRBV6-2 or TRBV6-3, the J gene TRBJ2-7; 8 bases fit TRBD1. The CDR3 totals 13 residues. The ends lost 10 bases at V and 2 bases at J; junction bases unmatched: 7. The germline V gene has CDR1 MNHEY and CDR2 SVGEGT. The CDR3 region is CATHQTGAYEQYF. The CDR3 DNA reads TGTGCCACACACCAGACAGGGGCCTACGAGCAGTACTTC.

V usage is TRBV18 and J usage is TRBJ2-5; D is unresolved. V was shortened by 0 bases and J by 4 bases, with 6 bases between the two germline ends. The CDR3 is 13 residues long. The V gene's germline CDR1 is KGHSH and CDR2 LQKENI. As DNA, the CDR3 is TGTGCCAGCTCACCACCGGGCATAGAGACCCAGTACTTC. Residues: CASSPPGIETQYF.

This clonotype was detected only a few times. The genes are TRBV7-2 and TRBJ2-7; D is uncertain. Germline CDR1 reads SGHTA; CDR2 reads FQGNSA. Trimming took 5 bases from V and 5 from J, leaving 10 bases between them. This CDR3 spans 12 amino acids. The CDR3 sequence: CASSPHGDEQYF. In nucleotides, the CDR3 is TGTGCCAGCAGCCCCCATGGGGACGAGCAGTACTTC.

This clonotype was counted between two and nine times. The chain combines TRBV7-2 with TRBJ2-5; 11 bases agree with TRBD1. Germline lookup yields CDR1 SGHTA and CDR2 FQGNSA. The CDR3 runs to 15 residues. V shed 6 bases and J 4 bases; nucleotides not matched to a gene: 7. The CDR3: CASRRGQGARETQYF. In DNA form, the CDR3 reads TGTGCCAGCAGGCGTGGACAGGGGGCAAGAGAGACCCAGTACTTC.

The rearrangement joins TRBV5-1 to TRBJ2-7, with 8 bases matching TRBD1. CDR1 and CDR2 from the germline V gene are SGHRS and YFSETQ. The CDR3 contains 15 residues. With V trimmed by 3 bases and J by 3 bases, 8 bases remained unmatched. The CDR3 loop is CASSSSGQAVYEQYF. CDR3 DNA sequence: TGCGCCAGCAGCTCATCGGGACAGGCCGTCTACGAGCAGTACTTC.

The J gene is TRBJ2-1, the V gene TRBV12-3 or TRBV12-4; 14 bases are a match to TRBD2. Germline trimming cut 1 base from V and 9 bases from J; bases unmatched to any gene: 8. The CDR3 totals 17 residues. The CDR3 reads CASSLGSGTSGSSEQFF. CDR3 nucleotide sequence: TGTGCCAGCAGTTTAGGATCCGGGACTAGCGGGAGTAGTGAGCAGTTCTTC.

V and J are TRBV4-1 and TRBJ1-6; D possibly corresponds to TRBD1 (5 bases). In germline, CDR1 is MGHRA, CDR2 YSYEKL. Trimming stripped 0 bases from V and 12 bases from J, with 18 bases between. This CDR3 has 16 amino acids. The CDR3 DNA sequence: TGCGCCAGCAGCCAAGATCGGACCGCTCTGGGGGAACCCCTCCACTTT. It is translated as CASSQDRTALGEPLHF.

The chain combines TRBV5-1 with TRBJ2-5, with D hard to call. The ends were cut back, 0 bases at V and 4 bases at J, with 10 bases in the middle. This CDR3 comprises 14 residues. Germline V lookup: CDR1 SGHRS, CDR2 YFSETQ. The CDR3 sequence is CASSLAKQRETQYF. The CDR3 DNA reads as TGCGCCAGCAGCTTGGCCAAACAGCGAGAGACCCAGTACTTC.

The chain carries TRBV11-2 and TRBJ2-7, with D possibly being TRBD1 or TRBD2 (5 bases each). The V end lost 4 bases, the J end lost 3 bases, and 10 bases lay between the germline ends. Germline V gene data show CDR1 as SGHAT and CDR2 as FQNNGV. The CDR3 runs 13 residues. This CDR3 is CASSSGAFYEQYF. The CDR3 DNA is TGTGCCAGCAGCTCCGGGGCCTTCTACGAGCAGTACTTC. Looking up the rest from reference TRBV11-2 and TRBJ2-7 gives the full variable domain: EAGVAQSPRYKIIEKRQSVAFWCNPISGHATLYWYQQILGQGPKLLIQFQNNGVVDDSQLPKDRFSAERLKGVDSTLKIQPAKLEDSAVYLCASSSGAFYEQYFGPGTRLTVT.

This clonotype was seen a handful of times. The chain is built from TRBV5-1 and TRBJ1-3; weak D call: TRBD1 (6 bases). Germline V gene lookup returns CDR1 SGHRS and CDR2 YFSETQ. Trimming removed 4 bases at V and 2 bases at J, with 22 bases between. The CDR3 has 18 residues. CDR3 coding DNA: TGCGCCAGCAGCCCAACTAGTACCCCGGGGGCGCCTGGAAACACCATATATTTT. Its translation is CASSPTSTPGAPGNTIYF.

V and J are TRBV7-2 and TRBJ2-2; D uncertain. The CDR3 spans 15 residues. V was cut by 0 bases and J by 8 bases, with 13 bases left in between. The germline CDR1 and CDR2 sequences are SGHTA and FQGNSA. CDR3 in DNA: TGTGCCAGCAGCTTAGCCTTTGGATCGCAGGGGGAGCTGTTTTTT. This codes for CASSLAFGSQGELFF. Filled out from reference TRBV7-2 and TRBJ2-2, the complete variable domain reads GAGVSQSPSNKVTEKGKDVELRCDPISGHTALYWYRQSLGQGLEFLIYFQGNSAPDKSGLPSDRFSAERTGGSVSTLTIQRTQQEDSAVYLCASSLAFGSQGELFFGEGSRLTVL.

This clonotype appeared a few times. J is TRBJ1-5 and V is TRBV6-2 or TRBV6-3, with 8 bases aligning to TRBD1. Per the germline V gene, CDR1 is MNHEY and CDR2 is SVGEGT. The CDR3 runs to 13 residues. J gave up 7 bases and V 6 bases, and 5 bases lay outside the gene matches. The CDR3 loop is CASRDRVDQPQHF. DNA for the CDR3: TGTGCCAGCAGGGACAGGGTTGACCAGCCCCAGCATTTT.

This clonotype has a handful of counts. CDR3 residues: CSARDSAVFQPQHF. As DNA, the CDR3 is TGCAGTGCTAGAGATTCGGCGGTTTTCCAGCCCCAGCATTTT. This chain joins TRBV20-1 and TRBJ1-5, with D uncertain. The V gene's germline CDR1 is DFQATT and CDR2 SNEGSKA (reference sequence). V was pared by 0 bases and J by 7 bases, with 13 bases between. This CDR3 comprises 14 residues.

The chain carries TRBV7-9 and TRBJ2-1; D not resolved. This CDR3 has 16 amino acids. The germline V gene has CDR1 SEHNR and CDR2 FQNEAQ (reference sequence). The V end lost 5 bases, the J end lost 7 bases, and 21 bases lay between the germline ends. The CDR3 region is CASSQPRTLYGNEQFF. Written as DNA, the CDR3 is TGTGCCAGCAGCCAACCTAGGACGCTGTATGGGAATGAGCAGTTCTTC.

The V and J genes are TRBV11-2 and TRBJ1-1; tentatively, D is TRBD1 (5 bases). This CDR3 has 12 amino acids. Germline CDR1 reads SGHAT; CDR2 reads FQNNGV. Trimming shortened V by 4 bases and J by 5 bases, and 8 bases separated the two germline ends. CDR3: CASSWGLTEAFF. CDR3 sequence (DNA): TGTGCCAGCAGCTGGGGACTAACTGAAGCTTTCTTT.

The chain combines TRBV24-1 with TRBJ2-1; D is uncertain. This CDR3 contains 18 residues. V was shortened by 0 bases and J by 0 bases, with 14 bases between the two germline ends. Per germline, CDR1 KGHDR and CDR2 SFDVKD. CDR3 DNA: TGTGCCACCAGTGATTTGAATAGGGATTTGGGCTCCTACAATGAGCAGTTCTTC. Its protein is CATSDLNRDLGSYNEQFF.

V usage is TRBV10-3 and J usage is TRBJ2-1, with D tentatively TRBD2 (5 bases). The germline V gene encodes CDR1 ENHRY and CDR2 SYGVKD. The ends were cut back, 4 bases at V and 0 bases at J, with 10 bases in the middle. The CDR3 loop spans 15 amino acids. CDR3 protein: CAISALGSSYNEQFF. Here the CDR3 DNA reads TGTGCCATCAGTGCCCTAGGGAGCTCCTACAATGAGCAGTTCTTC.

This clonotype was seen more than once but under ten times. The chain joins TRBV12-3 or TRBV12-4 to TRBJ1-2; TRBD1 agrees at 7 bases. Trimming cost V 11 bases and J 0 bases; bases outside gene matches: 3. There are 12 residues in the CDR3. This CDR3 reads CAAGGANYGYTF. The CDR3 coding sequence is TGTGCCGCAGGGGGAGCTAACTATGGCTACACCTTC.

This clonotype was counted a few times. This chain uses TRBV12-3 or TRBV12-4 with TRBJ2-1, with D maybe TRBD2 (6 bases). V was trimmed by 2 bases and J by 4 bases, leaving 15 bases between them. The CDR3 loop spans 16 amino acids. The CDR3 protein is CASSLPGSGPYNEQFF. DNA for the CDR3: TGTGCCAGCAGTTTACCGGGGAGCGGGCCGTACAATGAGCAGTTCTTC.

This clonotype was counted between two and nine times. This chain joins TRBV7-9 and TRBJ2-3; tentative D call: TRBD1 (5 bases). The CDR3 runs 16 residues. Looked up from germline, CDR1 is SEHNR and CDR2 is FQNEAQ (reference sequence). The ends were cut back, 1 base at V and 2 bases at J, with 13 bases in the middle. CDR3 region: CASSLGDRQYTDTQYF. The CDR3 bases are TGTGCCAGCAGCTTAGGAGACAGACAATACACAGATACGCAGTATTTT.

This clonotype occurred a few times. The chain has TRBV6-5 and TRBJ2-6; D remains unclear. Germline V gene data show CDR1 as MNHEY and CDR2 as SVGAGI. V lost 4 bases to trimming and J lost 3 bases, with 10 bases between them. CDR3 length: 15 residues. CDR3 DNA sequence: TGTGCCAGCAGTTCCCGTTCTGGTGGGGCCAACGTCCTGACTTTC. Translating it yields CASSSRSGGANVLTF.

The CDR3 region has the DNA TGTGCCAGCAGCCACTTGGGGACAGGGGGCGAGAATGGCTACACCTTC. Its translation: CASSHLGTGGENGYTF. The chain is built from TRBV3-1 and TRBJ1-2; TRBD1 agrees at 12 bases. Germline V gene lookup returns CDR1 LGHDT and CDR2 YNNKEL (reference sequence). The CDR3 runs 16 residues. V shed 3 bases and J 6 bases; nucleotides not matched to a gene: 8.

The rearrangement links TRBV19 to TRBJ1-4, with unresolved D. Per the germline V gene, CDR1 is LNHDA and CDR2 is SQIVND (reference sequence). The CDR3 extends over 14 amino acids. V dropped 6 bases and J dropped 4 bases, with 12 bases sitting between them. This CDR3 reads CASSGRKINEKLFF. In DNA, the CDR3 is TGTGCCAGTAGCGGACGCAAGATTAATGAAAAACTGTTTTTT.

This clonotype was counted a few times. This chain joins TRBV7-9 and TRBJ2-3; D may be TRBD2 (6 bases). The CDR3 contains 17 residues. Trimming took off 4 bases at V and 1 base at J, with 18 bases between the two ends. Germline V CDR1 and CDR2: SEHNR, FQNEAQ (reference sequence). CDR3 protein: CASSSTSGLPGTDTQYF. The CDR3 DNA follows: TGTGCCAGCAGCTCTACCTCGGGACTCCCTGGCACAGATACGCAGTATTTT.

This clonotype has a handful of counts. This chain uses TRBV5-1 with TRBJ2-7; D is undetermined. V dropped 3 bases and J dropped 4 bases, with 14 bases sitting between them. Germline V gives CDR1 SGHRS, CDR2 YFSETQ. This CDR3 spans 14 amino acids. The CDR3 is CASSSGPGPYEQYF. In nucleotides, the CDR3 is TGCGCCAGCAGCTCCGGCCCAGGCCCTTACGAGCAGTACTTC.

The chain carries TRBV20-1 and TRBJ1-4, with 9 bases matching TRBD1. This CDR3 spans 13 amino acids. Germline loops: CDR1 DFQATT, CDR2 SNEGSKA (reference sequence). J was trimmed by 8 bases and V by 4 bases; bases with no gene match: 5. The CDR3 nucleotides are TGCAGTGCTACGACAGGGGGTAAAGAAAAACTGTTTTTT. Translating it yields CSATTGGKEKLFF.

The J gene is TRBJ2-1, the V gene TRBV20-1; 8 bases align to TRBD2. This CDR3 region has 18 residues. The J segment lost 0 bases and the V segment lost 6 bases, leaving 16 bases of the junction unmatched. Germline CDR1 is DFQATT and CDR2 is SNEGSKA (reference sequence). The CDR3 DNA reads TGCAGTGCGCGAAGCCTAACTAGCGGTCTGAGCTCCTACAATGAGCAGTTCTTC. Protein product: CSARSLTSGLSSYNEQFF.

CDR3 DNA sequence: TGTGCTAGTGGTTTGGTGGTAGGGGGGTCGGGTAATGAGCAGTTCTTC. Encoded protein: CASGLVVGGSGNEQFF. The chain joins TRBV12-5 to TRBJ2-1; D may be TRBD1 or TRBD2 (6 bases each). The germline CDR1 and CDR2 sequences are LGHNT and FRNRAP. Trimming pared 0 bases from V and 7 bases from J, leaving 16 bases between. The CDR3 runs to 16 residues.

The rearrangement joins TRBV7-2 to TRBJ2-2, with 8 bases identical to TRBD2. The V and J ends lost 3 bases and 8 bases, in that order; junction bases with no gene match: 8. Germline values: CDR1 SGHTA, CDR2 FQGNSA. The CDR3 is made up of 15 amino acids. CDR3 residues: CASSLRREGQGELFF. The CDR3 DNA is TGTGCCAGCAGCTTGAGACGGGAGGGCCAGGGGGAGCTGTTTTTT.

This clonotype was seen at least ten times. The J gene is TRBJ2-5, the V gene TRBV7-3, with 8 bases that match TRBD2. Germline V gene data show CDR1 as SGHTA and CDR2 as FQGTGA. This CDR3 is 15 amino acids long. Germline trimming cut 3 bases from V and 4 bases from J; bases unmatched to any gene: 7. CDR3 nucleotides: TGTGCCAGCAGCTTGAACCCCGGGACTAGAGAGACCCAGTACTTC. Translated: CASSLNPGTRETQYF.